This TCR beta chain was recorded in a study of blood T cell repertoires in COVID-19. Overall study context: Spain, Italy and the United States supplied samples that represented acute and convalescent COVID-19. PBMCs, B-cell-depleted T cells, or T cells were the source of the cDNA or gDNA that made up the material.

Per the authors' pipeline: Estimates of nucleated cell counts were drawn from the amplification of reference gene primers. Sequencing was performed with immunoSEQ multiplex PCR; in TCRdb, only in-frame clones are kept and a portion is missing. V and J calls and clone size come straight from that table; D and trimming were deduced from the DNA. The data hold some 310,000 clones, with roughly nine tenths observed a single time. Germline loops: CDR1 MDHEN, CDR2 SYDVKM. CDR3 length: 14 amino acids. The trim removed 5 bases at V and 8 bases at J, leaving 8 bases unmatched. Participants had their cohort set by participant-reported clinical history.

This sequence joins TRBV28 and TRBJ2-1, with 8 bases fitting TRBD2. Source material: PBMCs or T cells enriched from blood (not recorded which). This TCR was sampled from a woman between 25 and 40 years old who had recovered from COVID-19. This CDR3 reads CASSGGLVTHEQFF. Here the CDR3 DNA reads TGTGCCAGCAGTGGGGGACTAGTAACGCATGAGCAGTTCTTC.